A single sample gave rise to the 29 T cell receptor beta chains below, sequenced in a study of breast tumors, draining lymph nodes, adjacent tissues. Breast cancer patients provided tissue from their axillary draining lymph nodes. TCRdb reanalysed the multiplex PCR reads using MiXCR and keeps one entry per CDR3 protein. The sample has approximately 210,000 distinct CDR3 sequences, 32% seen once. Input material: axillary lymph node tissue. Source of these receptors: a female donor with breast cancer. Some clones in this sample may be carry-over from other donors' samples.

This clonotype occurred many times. The CDR3 nucleotides are TGTGCCTGGAGCCTGTGGGGGACCGCTGGGCAGCCCCAGCATTTT. It yields the protein CAWSLWGTAGQPQHF. V usage is TRBV30 and J usage is TRBJ1-5; weak D call: TRBD1 (5 bases). Trimming pared 3 bases from V and 7 bases from J, leaving 19 bases between. Germline V gives CDR1 GTSNPN, CDR2 SVGIG (reference sequence). The CDR3 runs 15 residues.

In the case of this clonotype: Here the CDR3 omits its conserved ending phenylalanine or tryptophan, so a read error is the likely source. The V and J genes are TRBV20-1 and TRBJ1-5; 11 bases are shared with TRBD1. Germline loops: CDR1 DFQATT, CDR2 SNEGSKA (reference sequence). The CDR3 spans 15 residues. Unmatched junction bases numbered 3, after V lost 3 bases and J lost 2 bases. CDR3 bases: TGCAGTGCTAGTCGGGGACAGGGGGGCAATCAGCCCCAGCATGGT. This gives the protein CSASRGQGGNQPQHG.

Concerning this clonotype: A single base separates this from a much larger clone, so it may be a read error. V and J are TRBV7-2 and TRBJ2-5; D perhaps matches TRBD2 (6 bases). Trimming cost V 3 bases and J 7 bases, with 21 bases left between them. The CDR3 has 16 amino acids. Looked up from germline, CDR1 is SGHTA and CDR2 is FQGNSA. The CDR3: CASSFNAGVAGGTQYF. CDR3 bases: TGTGCCAGCAGCTTTAATGCGGGTGTGGCCGGGGGGACCCAGTACTTC.

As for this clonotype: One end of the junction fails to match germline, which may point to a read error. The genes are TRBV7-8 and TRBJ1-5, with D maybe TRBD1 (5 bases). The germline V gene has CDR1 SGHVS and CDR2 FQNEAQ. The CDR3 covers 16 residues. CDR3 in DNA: TGTGCCAGCAGCTTACGGGACGGCTGGGGAAATCAGCCCCGGCATTTT. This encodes CASSLRDGWGNQPRHF. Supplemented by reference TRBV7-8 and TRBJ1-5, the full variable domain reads GAGVSQSPRYKVAKRGQDVALRCDPISGHVSLFWYQQALGQGPEFLTYFQNEAQLDKSGLPSDRFFAERPEGSVSTLKIQRTQQEDSAVYLCASSLRDGWGNQPRHFGDGTRLSIL.

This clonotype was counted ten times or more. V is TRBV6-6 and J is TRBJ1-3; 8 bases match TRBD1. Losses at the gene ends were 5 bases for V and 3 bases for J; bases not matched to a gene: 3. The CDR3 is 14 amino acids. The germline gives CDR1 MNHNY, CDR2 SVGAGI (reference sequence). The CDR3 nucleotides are TGTGCCAGCAGTACCGGGACAGGTGGAAACACCATATATTTT. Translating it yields CASSTGTGGNTIYF.

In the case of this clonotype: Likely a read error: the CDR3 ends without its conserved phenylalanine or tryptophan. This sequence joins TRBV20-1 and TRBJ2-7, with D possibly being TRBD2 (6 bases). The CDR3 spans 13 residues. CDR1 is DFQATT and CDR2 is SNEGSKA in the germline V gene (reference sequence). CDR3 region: CSAEGIGGYEQYL. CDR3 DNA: TGCAGCGCGGAGGGGATCGGGGGCTACGAGCAGTACCTC.

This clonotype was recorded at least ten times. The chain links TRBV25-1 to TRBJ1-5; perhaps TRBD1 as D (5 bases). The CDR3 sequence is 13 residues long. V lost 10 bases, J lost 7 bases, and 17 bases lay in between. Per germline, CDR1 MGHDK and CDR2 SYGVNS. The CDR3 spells CATGSRVGQPQHF. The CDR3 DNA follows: TGTGCCACCGGGAGCAGGGTAGGCCAGCCCCAGCATTTT.

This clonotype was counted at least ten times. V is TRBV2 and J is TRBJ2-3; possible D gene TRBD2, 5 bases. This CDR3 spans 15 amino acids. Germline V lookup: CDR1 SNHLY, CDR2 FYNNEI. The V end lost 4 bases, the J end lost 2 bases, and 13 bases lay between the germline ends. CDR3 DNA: TGTGCCAGCAGTGTGAGAGCTAGCTTCACAGATACGCAGTATTTT. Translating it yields CASSVRASFTDTQYF.

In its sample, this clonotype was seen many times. The CDR3 region has the DNA TGTGCCAGCAGCGTAGATCGCCTAGCGGGGTACAATGAGCAGTTCTTC. The encoded protein is CASSVDRLAGYNEQFF. The rearrangement uses TRBV9 and TRBJ2-1; TRBD2 agrees at 9 bases. V shed 0 bases, J shed 4 bases, and the junction held 5 bases outside the gene matches. The CDR3 covers 16 residues. CDR1 is SGDLS, CDR2 YYNGEE, per germline.

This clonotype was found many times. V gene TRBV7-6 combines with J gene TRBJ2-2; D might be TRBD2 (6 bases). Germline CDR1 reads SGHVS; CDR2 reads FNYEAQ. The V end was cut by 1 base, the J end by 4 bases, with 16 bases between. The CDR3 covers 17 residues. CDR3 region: CASSLVWQGLATGELFF. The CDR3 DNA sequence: TGTGCCAGCAGCTTAGTCTGGCAGGGACTGGCCACCGGGGAGCTGTTTTTT.

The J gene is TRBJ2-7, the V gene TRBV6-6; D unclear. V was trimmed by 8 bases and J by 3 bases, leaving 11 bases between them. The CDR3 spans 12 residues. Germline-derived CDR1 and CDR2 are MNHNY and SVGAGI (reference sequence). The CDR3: CASRHRLYEQYF. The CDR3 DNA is TGTGCCAGCCGGCACCGTCTCTACGAGCAGTACTTC.

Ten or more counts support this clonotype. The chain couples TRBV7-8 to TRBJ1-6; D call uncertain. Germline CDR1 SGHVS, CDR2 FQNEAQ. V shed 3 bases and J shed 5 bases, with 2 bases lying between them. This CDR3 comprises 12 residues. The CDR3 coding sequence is TGTGCCAGCAGCTTTAATAATTCACCCCTCCACTTT. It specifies CASSFNNSPLHF.

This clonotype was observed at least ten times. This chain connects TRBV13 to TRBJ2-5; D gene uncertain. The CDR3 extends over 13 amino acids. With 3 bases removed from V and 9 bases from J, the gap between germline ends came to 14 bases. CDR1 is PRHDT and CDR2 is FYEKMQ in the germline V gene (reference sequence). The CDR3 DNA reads TGTGCCAGCAGCTTGAACTCCCTGGGTTCCCAGTACTTC. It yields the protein CASSLNSLGSQYF.

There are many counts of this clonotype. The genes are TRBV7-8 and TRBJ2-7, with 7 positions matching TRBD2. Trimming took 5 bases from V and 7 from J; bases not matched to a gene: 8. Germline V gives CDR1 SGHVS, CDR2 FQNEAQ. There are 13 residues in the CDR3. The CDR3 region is CASSAGLLREQYF. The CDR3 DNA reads TGTGCCAGCAGCGCGGGACTACTCAGGGAGCAGTACTTC.

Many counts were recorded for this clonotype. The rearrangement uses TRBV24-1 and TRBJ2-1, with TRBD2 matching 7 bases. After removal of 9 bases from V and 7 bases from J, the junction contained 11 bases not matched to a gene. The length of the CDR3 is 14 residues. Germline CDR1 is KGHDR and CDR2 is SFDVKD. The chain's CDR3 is CATGVASGPNEQFF. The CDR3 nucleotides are TGTGCCACCGGGGTGGCTAGCGGACCAAATGAGCAGTTCTTC.

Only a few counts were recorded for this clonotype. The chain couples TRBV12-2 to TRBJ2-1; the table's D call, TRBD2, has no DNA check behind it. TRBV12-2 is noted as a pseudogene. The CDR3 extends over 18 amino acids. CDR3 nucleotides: TGTGCAAGTCGCTTAGATTCTCCCGCGGCGGGACGAAACAATGAGCAGTTCTTC. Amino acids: CASRLDSPAAGRNNEQFF.

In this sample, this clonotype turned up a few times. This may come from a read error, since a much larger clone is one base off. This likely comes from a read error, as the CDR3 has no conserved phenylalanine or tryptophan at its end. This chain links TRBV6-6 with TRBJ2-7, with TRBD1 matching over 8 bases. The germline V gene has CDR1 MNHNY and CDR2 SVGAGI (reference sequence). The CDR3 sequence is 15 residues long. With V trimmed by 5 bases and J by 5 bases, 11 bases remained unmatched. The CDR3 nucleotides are TGTGCCAGCAGTCCCCCGACAGGGGTAGACGACGAGCAGTACTCC. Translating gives CASSPPTGVDDEQYS.

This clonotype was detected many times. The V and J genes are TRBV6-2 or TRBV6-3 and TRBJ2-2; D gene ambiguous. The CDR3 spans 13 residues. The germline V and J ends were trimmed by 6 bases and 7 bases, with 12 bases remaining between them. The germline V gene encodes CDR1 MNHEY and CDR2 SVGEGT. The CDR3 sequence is CASSPLSIGELFF. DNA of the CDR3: TGTGCCAGCAGCCCTCTCAGTATCGGGGAGCTGTTTTTT.

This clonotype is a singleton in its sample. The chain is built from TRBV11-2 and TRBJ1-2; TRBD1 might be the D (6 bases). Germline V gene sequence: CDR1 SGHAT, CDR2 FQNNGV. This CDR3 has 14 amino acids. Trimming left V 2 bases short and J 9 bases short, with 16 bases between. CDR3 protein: CASSLYRTAISYTF. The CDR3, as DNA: TGTGCCAGCAGCTTATACCGGACAGCTATTAGCTACACCTTC. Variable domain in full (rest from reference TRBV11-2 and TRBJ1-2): EAGVAQSPRYKIIEKRQSVAFWCNPISGHATLYWYQQILGQGPKLLIQFQNNGVVDDSQLPKDRFSAERLKGVDSTLKIQPAKLEDSAVYLCASSLYRTAISYTFGSGTRLTVV.

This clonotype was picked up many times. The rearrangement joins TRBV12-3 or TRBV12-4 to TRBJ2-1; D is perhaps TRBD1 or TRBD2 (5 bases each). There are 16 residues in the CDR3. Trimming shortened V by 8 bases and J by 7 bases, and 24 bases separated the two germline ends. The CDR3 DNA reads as TGTGCCAGCGGGTTGACCGGGACGGCAGGTAGTAATGAGCAGTTCTTC. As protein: CASGLTGTAGSNEQFF.

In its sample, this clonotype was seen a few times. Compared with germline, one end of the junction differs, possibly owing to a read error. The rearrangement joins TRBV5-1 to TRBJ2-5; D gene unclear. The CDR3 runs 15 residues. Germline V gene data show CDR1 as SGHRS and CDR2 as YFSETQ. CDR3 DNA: TGCGCCAGCAGTTACACGTTCGGGTACCACGAGACCCAGTACTTC. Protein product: CASSYTFGYHETQYF.

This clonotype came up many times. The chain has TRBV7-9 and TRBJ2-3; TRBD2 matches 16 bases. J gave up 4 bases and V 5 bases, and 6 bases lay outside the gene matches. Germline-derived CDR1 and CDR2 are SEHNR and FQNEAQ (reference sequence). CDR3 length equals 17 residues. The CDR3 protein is CASSPGLAGGPADTQYF. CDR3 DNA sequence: TGTGCCAGCAGCCCGGGACTAGCGGGAGGGCCCGCAGATACGCAGTATTTT.

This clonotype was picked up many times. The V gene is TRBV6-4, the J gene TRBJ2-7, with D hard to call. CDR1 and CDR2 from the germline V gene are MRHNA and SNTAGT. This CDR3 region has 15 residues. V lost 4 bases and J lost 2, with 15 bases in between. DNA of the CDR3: TGTGCCAGCAGTGGTGACGTTTGGTTCCCCTACGAGCAGTACTTC. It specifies CASSGDVWFPYEQYF.

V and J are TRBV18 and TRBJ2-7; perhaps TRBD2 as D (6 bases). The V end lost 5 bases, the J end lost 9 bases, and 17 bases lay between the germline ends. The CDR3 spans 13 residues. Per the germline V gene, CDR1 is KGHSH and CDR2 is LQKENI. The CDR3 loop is CASSAGTRNGQYF. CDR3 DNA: TGTGCCAGCTCAGCCGGGACTCGGAACGGGCAGTACTTC.

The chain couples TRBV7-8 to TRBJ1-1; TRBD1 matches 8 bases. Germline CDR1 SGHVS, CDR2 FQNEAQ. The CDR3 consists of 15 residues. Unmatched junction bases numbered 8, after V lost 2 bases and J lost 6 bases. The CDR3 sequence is CASSLRTGIGSEAFF. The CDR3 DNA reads TGTGCCAGCAGCTTACGGACAGGGATAGGATCTGAAGCTTTCTTT. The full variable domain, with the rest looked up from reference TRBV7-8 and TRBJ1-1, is GAGVSQSPRYKVAKRGQDVALRCDPISGHVSLFWYQQALGQGPEFLTYFQNEAQLDKSGLPSDRFFAERPEGSVSTLKIQRTQQEDSAVYLCASSLRTGIGSEAFFGQGTRLTVV.

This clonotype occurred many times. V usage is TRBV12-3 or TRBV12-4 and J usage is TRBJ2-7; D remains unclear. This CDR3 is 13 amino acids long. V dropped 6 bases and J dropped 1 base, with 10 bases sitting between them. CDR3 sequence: CASSRRHSYEQYF. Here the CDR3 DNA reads TGTGCCAGCAGCCGTAGACATTCCTACGAGCAGTACTTC.

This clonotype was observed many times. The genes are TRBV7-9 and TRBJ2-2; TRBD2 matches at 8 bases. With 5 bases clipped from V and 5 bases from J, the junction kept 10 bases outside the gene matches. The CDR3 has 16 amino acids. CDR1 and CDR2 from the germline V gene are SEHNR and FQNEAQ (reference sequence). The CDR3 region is CASSLGGRRGTGELFF. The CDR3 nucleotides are TGTGCCAGCAGCCTCGGCGGGAGGAGAGGGACCGGGGAGCTGTTTTTT.

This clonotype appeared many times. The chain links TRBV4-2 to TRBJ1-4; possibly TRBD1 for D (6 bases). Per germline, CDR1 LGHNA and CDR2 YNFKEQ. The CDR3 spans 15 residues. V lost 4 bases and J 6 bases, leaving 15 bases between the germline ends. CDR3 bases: TGTGCCAGCAGCCGAGACCAGGGGCAAGATGAAAAACTGTTTTTT. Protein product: CASSRDQGQDEKLFF.

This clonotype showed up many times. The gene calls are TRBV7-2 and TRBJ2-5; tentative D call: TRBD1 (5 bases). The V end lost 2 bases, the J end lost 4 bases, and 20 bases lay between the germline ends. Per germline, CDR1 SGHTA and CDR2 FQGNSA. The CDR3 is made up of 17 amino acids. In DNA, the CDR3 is TGTGCCAGCAGCTTACCCCGGCTCCCAGGGAAGTTAGAGACCCAGTACTTC. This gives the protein CASSLPRLPGKLETQYF.